In this sample, the clone carrying this TCR beta chain turned up a few times. The data are from a study of blood T cells in healthy people across ages. Through a sample-barcoded 5' primer and a J-beta primer mix, a second PCR was run for roughly 6 to 11 cycles. TCRdb recomputed calls from the 5' RACE reads with MiXCR, one row per CDR3 protein. The sample carries approximately 780,000 distinct CDR3 sequences, around a quarter recorded once. The data were also submitted as part of a second study, on T cells of mothers and their children.

The origin of this receptor is a boy aged 5-17 years in good health. The material sequenced was blood.

The CDR3 protein is CASSLGGGGYQETQYF. CDR3 nucleotide sequence: TGTGCCAGCAGCTTGGGGGGCGGAGGGTACCAAGAGACCCAGTACTTC. This chain connects TRBV5-6 to TRBJ2-5; D is possibly TRBD2 (6 bases). Looked up from germline, CDR1 is SGHDT and CDR2 is YYEEEE. V was clipped by 0 bases and J by 0 bases, with 12 bases between them. CDR3 length: 16 amino acids.